In its sample, the clone carrying this T cell receptor beta chain was seen a few times. What it binds is not known. Indicated treatment: oral pan-JAK inhibitor, 5-10 mg twice daily. Individuals with alopecia areata gave both lesional scalp punch biopsies and peripheral blood for collection. This sample is part of a study of CD8+ T cells in alopecia areata. It was cDNA, reverse transcribed from extracted RNA, that served as the sequencing template. Measured with immunoSEQ multiplex PCR; TCRdb has only the in-frame clones, and not every one. The sample has around 180,000 clones, under 80% seen once; the top ten hold approximately 1.3%. Germline V lookup: CDR1 SGHVS, CDR2 FQNEAQ. The CDR3 totals 13 residues. V lost 3 bases and J 8 bases, leaving 10 bases between the germline ends. General observations from the study: The study found higher clonality in lesional than normal scalp, especially in alopecia totalis/universalis.

The sequence derives from a human donor with alopecia areata. The sequenced sample was CD4+ T cells sorted from blood, obtained between weeks 47 and 50, from a patient treated with tofacitinib. V is TRBV7-8 and J is TRBJ1-4; D might be TRBD1 (5 bases). For the CDR3, the DNA is TGTGCCAGCAGCTTCGACAGTTGGGAAAAACTGTTTTTT. Its translation: CASSFDSWEKLFF.